This T cell receptor (beta chain) derives from a study of CD8+ T cells in alopecia areata. Study at large: Dosing spanned 6 to 18 months on tofacitinib, then 6 months off drug.

Study findings and constraints: Mouse data revealed clearer TCR sharing than patient data did, a gap possibly tied to HLA. Elevated clonality characterized lesional scalp relative to normal scalp, particularly in alopecia totalis/universalis. A single nonresponder leaves the baseline CD8+ expansion link to response uncertain.

As for treatment: oral pan-JAK inhibitor, 5-10 mg twice daily. Germline V gene sequence: CDR1 SGHDT, CDR2 YYEEEE. This CDR3 contains 13 residues. Between the trimmed V and J ends, which lost 2 bases and 7 bases, there was a span of 12 bases. As the sequencing template, cDNA was produced by extracting RNA and reverse transcribing it. TCRdb's table, derived via immunoSEQ multiplex PCR, lists solely in-frame clones and lacks some. The sample has 95,000 to 120,000 clones, 56% seen once. This clone came up once. No antigen is known for it. The starting material was CD4+ T cells sorted from blood, obtained at week 24, from a patient treated with tofacitinib. The V gene is TRBV5-6, the J gene TRBJ1-2, with D uncertain. The clonotype was recovered from a human donor with alopecia areata. Here the CDR3 reads CASSFTSLGGYTF. The CDR3 DNA reads TGTGCCAGCAGCTTCACCTCCCTCGGTGGCTACACCTTC.